The next 5 T cell receptor beta chains were all read from a single sample in a study of response to subunit inactivated influenza vaccine (dated by TCRdb to 2017 to 2018). The receptor library was made with RT-PCR. For sequencing, an Illumina HiSeq 2500 was employed. TCRdb's own reprocessing of the public reads used fastp at Q25 and MiXCR and kept productive beta chains. A single entry per CDR3 protein holds the most common genes and DNA from its merged rows. Counted in this sample were under 800,000 distinct CDR3 sequences; around 13% of them appeared once. Less than 7% of the sample lies in the top ten. The sample was PBMCs from blood, taken about 14 days before vaccination. These receptors originate from a man between 50 and 59 years old who received an inactivated influenza vaccine. Donor details come from another sample of the same person, matched by shared clones.

In this sample, this clonotype turned up a few times. The V call is TRBV7-2, the J call TRBJ2-2; D is unresolved. This CDR3 spans 14 amino acids. The germline V gene has CDR1 SGHTA and CDR2 FQGNSA. V lost 3 bases and J 0 bases, leaving 5 bases between the germline ends. The CDR3 bases are TGTGCCAGCAGCTTTGCGTCGAACACCGGGGAGCTGTTTTTT. Translating gives CASSFASNTGELFF.

The V call is TRBV5-1, the J call TRBJ2-7; the match to TRBD1 covers 8 bases. After removal of 5 bases from V and 3 bases from J, the junction contained 7 bases not matched to a gene. The CDR3 consists of 14 residues. Germline V CDR1 and CDR2: SGHRS, YFSETQ. DNA of the CDR3: TGCGCCAGCAGTCTCATGGGACAGGACTACGAGCAGTACTTC. It codes for CASSLMGQDYEQYF.

The chain combines TRBV4-3 with TRBJ2-7; TRBD2 matches at 7 bases. The CDR3 covers 15 residues. In germline, CDR1 is LGHNA, CDR2 YSLEER. Unmatched junction bases numbered 10, after V lost 3 bases and J lost 5 bases. The CDR3 reads CASSQASGTNNEQYF. CDR3 in DNA: TGCGCCAGCAGCCAGGCCTCCGGGACTAACAACGAGCAGTACTTC.

This clonotype has just a few counts. V usage is TRBV7-2 and J usage is TRBJ1-6; 7 positions match TRBD1. CDR3 length equals 15 residues. Germline lookup yields CDR1 SGHTA and CDR2 FQGNSA. After removal of 5 bases from V and 10 bases from J, the junction contained 11 bases not matched to a gene. The CDR3 coding sequence is TGTGCCAGCAGCCCACAGGGGTCGTCGGCGTCACCCCTCCACTTT. Translating gives CASSPQGSSASPLHF. The whole variable domain, filled in from reference TRBV7-2 and TRBJ1-6, reads GAGVSQSPSNKVTEKGKDVELRCDPISGHTALYWYRQSLGQGLEFLIYFQGNSAPDKSGLPSDRFSAERTGGSVSTLTIQRTQQEDSAVYLCASSPQGSSASPLHFGNGTRLTVT.

This clonotype was detected a few times. V gene TRBV20-1 combines with J gene TRBJ2-7; TRBD2 is a possible D gene (5 bases). There are 14 residues in the CDR3. Germline CDR1 DFQATT, CDR2 SNEGSKA (reference sequence). V lost 5 bases to trimming and J lost 0 bases, with 14 bases between them. The CDR3 is CSAHPWTHSYEQYF. The DNA of the CDR3 is TGCAGTGCTCACCCTTGGACTCACTCCTACGAGCAGTACTTC.